This T cell receptor beta chain was observed in a study of T cell changes during pregnancy in multiple sclerosis. TCRdb's table, derived via immunoSEQ multiplex PCR, lists solely in-frame clones and lacks some. The table shows some 62,000 clones, with around 92% occurring only once. V dropped 5 bases and J dropped 0 bases, with 14 bases sitting between them. CDR1 is MDHEN and CDR2 is SYDVKM in the germline V gene. The CDR3 contains 15 residues. A single count supports this clone. This chain connects TRBV28 to TRBJ2-7, with D perhaps matching TRBD1 (6 bases). This clonotype was obtained from a female donor in good health, enrolled as a control in a pregnancy study. Here the sequenced sample was peripheral blood, taken in the second trimester of pregnancy. The DNA for the CDR3 is TGTGCCAGCAGTCAAGGGGGTTGGGACTCCTACGAGCAGTACTTC. Encoded protein: CASSQGGWDSYEQYF.